The 11 T cell receptor beta chains listed next were all sequenced from one sample in a study of blood T cell repertoires in COVID-19. Using immunoSEQ multiplex PCR, the repertoire was profiled, and TCRdb retains in-frame clones only, with some absent. In the table there are about 160,000 clones, 90% to 95% of which are singletons. Input material: peripheral blood. The receptor source for this set is a woman in her 50s with acute or convalescent COVID-19.

This chain links TRBV4-1 with TRBJ1-6; 7 bases line up with TRBD1. The CDR3 length is 16 residues. The J segment lost 5 bases and the V segment lost 3 bases, leaving 7 bases of the junction unmatched. The germline V gene encodes CDR1 MGHRA and CDR2 YSYEKL. The CDR3 loop reads CASSQSRDRDNSPLHF. CDR3 DNA sequence: TGCGCCAGCAGCCAGAGCCGGGACAGAGATAATTCACCCCTCCACTTT.

J is TRBJ2-3 and V is TRBV10-1; D uncertain. V was shortened by 3 bases and J by 4 bases, with 8 bases between the two germline ends. The CDR3 extends over 13 amino acids. The V gene's germline CDR1 is WNHNN and CDR2 SYGVQD (reference sequence). This chain's CDR3 is CASSDRNSDTQYF. CDR3 in DNA: TGCGCCAGCAGTGACAGGAATTCAGATACGCAGTATTTT.

This chain uses TRBV2 with TRBJ2-5; tentative D call: TRBD1 (6 bases). Trimming stripped 5 bases from V and 5 bases from J, with 15 bases between. Germline CDR1 SNHLY, CDR2 FYNNEI. The CDR3 is 14 residues long. CDR3 in amino acids: CASSIQGTRETQYF. Here the CDR3 DNA reads TGTGCCAGCAGTATCCAGGGGACCCGGGAGACCCAGTACTTC.

V gene TRBV6-5 combines with J gene TRBJ2-1; perhaps TRBD2 as D (6 bases). The CDR3 runs to 14 residues. V lost 2 bases and J 6 bases, leaving 11 bases between the germline ends. Germline values: CDR1 MNHEY, CDR2 SVGAGI. The CDR3 DNA is TGTGCCAGCAGTTACCGCGGGACTTTCAATGAGCAGTTCTTC. This codes for CASSYRGTFNEQFF.

The V and J genes are TRBV12-3 or TRBV12-4 and TRBJ2-2, with a possible D match to TRBD2 (6 bases). The CDR3 sequence is 12 residues long. V lost 8 bases and J 5 bases, leaving 9 bases between the germline ends. The CDR3 reads CASGGVTGELFF. The CDR3 bases are TGTGCCAGCGGCGGGGTTACCGGGGAGCTGTTTTTT.

The chain combines TRBV28 with TRBJ2-5; unclear D gene. The CDR3 spans 11 residues. Germline V gene sequence: CDR1 MDHEN, CDR2 SYDVKM. Deletions cut 4 bases from V and 2 bases from J, with 2 bases between. The CDR3 region is CASSSQETQYF. The DNA for the CDR3 is TGTGCCAGCAGTTCACAAGAGACCCAGTACTTC.

The chain recombines TRBV6-1 with TRBJ1-2; TRBD1 agrees at 7 bases. The CDR3 consists of 14 residues. Germline V gene data show CDR1 as MNHNS and CDR2 as SASEGT. The V gene end was trimmed by 3 bases and the J gene end by 3 bases; junction bases not matched to a gene: 4. In DNA form, the CDR3 reads TGTGCCAGCAGTGATGGAGGGGGCCACTATGGCTACACCTTC. It codes for CASSDGGGHYGYTF.

This sequence joins TRBV30 and TRBJ1-1, with 8 positions matching TRBD1. This CDR3 spans 13 amino acids. The J segment lost 11 bases and the V segment lost 8 bases, leaving 16 bases of the junction unmatched. Germline V lookup: CDR1 GTSNPN, CDR2 SVGIG (reference sequence). CDR3 residues: CAVTDRATLSAFF. CDR3 sequence (DNA): TGTGCCGTGACGGACAGGGCGACCCTTTCCGCTTTCTTT. Full variable domain (rest looked up from reference TRBV30 and TRBJ1-1): SQTIHQWPATLVQPVGSPLSLECTVEGTSNPNLYWYRQAAGRGLQLLFYSVGIGQISSEVPQNLSASRPQDRQFILSSKKLLLSDSGFYLCAVTDRATLSAFFGQGTRLTVV.

J is TRBJ2-3 and V is TRBV7-2; 10 bases fit TRBD2. J gave up 2 bases and V 1 base, and 6 bases lay outside the gene matches. Germline values: CDR1 SGHTA, CDR2 FQGNSA. CDR3 size: 17 residues. The CDR3 spells CASSLGLAGVFTDTQYF. The CDR3 coding sequence is TGTGCCAGCAGCTTAGGGCTAGCGGGAGTTTTCACAGATACGCAGTATTTT.

The table lists this clone with a few counts. The chain joins TRBV7-9 to TRBJ2-7, with D possibly TRBD2 on 5 matching bases. The CDR3 totals 14 residues. V lost 1 base, J lost 0 bases, and 7 bases lay in between. The germline CDR1 and CDR2 sequences are SEHNR and FQNEAQ (reference sequence). CDR3 in amino acids: CASSLVANSYEQYF. The DNA of the CDR3 is TGTGCCAGCAGCTTAGTAGCGAACTCCTACGAGCAGTACTTC.

This rearrangement joins TRBV19 to TRBJ1-5; 10 bases agree with TRBD1. Unmatched junction bases numbered 9, after V lost 1 base and J lost 0 bases. Germline CDR1 reads LNHDA; CDR2 reads SQIVND (reference sequence). This CDR3 region has 19 residues. The CDR3 coding sequence is TGTGCCAGTAGTATAGGGGACAGGGGCAGGTGGGATAGCAATCAGCCCCAGCATTTT. Translated, it gives CASSIGDRGRWDSNQPQHF.